The 17 T cell receptor beta chains given below trace back to one sample, sequenced in a study of T cell repertoires in cytomegalovirus infection. TCRdb re-analysed the reads in MiXCR, keeping a single row per CDR3 protein. This repertoire shows around 300,000 distinct CDR3 sequences, 22% found once; its top ten account for roughly 20%. For these TCRs, the target antigens are not known. Sequencing was performed on cultured PBMCs, taken from culture after CMV antigen stimulation. These TCRs come from a human donor in good health (CMV status not recorded). Some clones in this sample may be carry-over from other donors' samples.

In this sample, this clonotype turned up many times. The chain has TRBV27 and TRBJ2-7; TRBD1 agrees at 7 bases. The CDR3 sequence is 14 residues long. V was clipped by 5 bases and J by 5 bases; unmatched bases: 9. Germline V CDR1 and CDR2: MNHEY, SMNVEV (reference sequence). CDR3 sequence: CASSILDRVNEQYF. The CDR3 bases are TGTGCCAGCAGTATTCTAGACAGGGTCAACGAGCAGTACTTC.

This clonotype was picked up a small number of times. The J gene is TRBJ2-5, the V gene TRBV25-1; tentatively, D is TRBD2 (7 bases). V shed 3 bases and J shed 4 bases, with 12 bases lying between them. This CDR3 is built from 14 residues. CDR1 is MGHDK and CDR2 is SYGVNS in the germline V gene. Here the CDR3 reads CASSDRGGRETQYF. The CDR3 DNA reads as TGTGCCAGCAGTGATAGGGGGGGGCGAGAGACCCAGTACTTC.

The V and J genes are TRBV4-3 and TRBJ1-5; no clear D. This CDR3 spans 16 amino acids. The V end lost 1 base, the J end lost 1 base, and 11 bases lay between the germline ends. Germline assignment: CDR1 LGHNA and CDR2 YSLEER. The CDR3 nucleotides are TGCGCCAGCAGCCAAGTATTCGGGGTGAGCAATCAGCCCCAGCATTTT. Translated: CASSQVFGVSNQPQHF.

This clonotype was counted many times. The chain combines TRBV12-3 or TRBV12-4 with TRBJ2-1, with 8 bases lining up with TRBD2. The CDR3 runs to 16 residues. Unmatched junction bases numbered 12, after V lost 4 bases and J lost 7 bases. The CDR3 DNA reads TGTGCCAGCAGTTCCCCACTAGCGGAGGGGGGAAATGAGCAGTTCTTC. Its translation: CASSSPLAEGGNEQFF.

This clonotype has more than one count but fewer than ten. The rearrangement links TRBV19 to TRBJ1-3; D is possibly TRBD1 (5 bases). Trimming removed 5 bases from V and 0 bases from J, with 20 bases in between. This CDR3 comprises 18 residues. Germline CDR1 and CDR2: LNHDA and SQIVND (reference sequence). The CDR3 DNA follows: TGTGCCAGTAGTTTGATGGGGCCGGGGCCGGGCTCTGGAAACACCATATATTTT. The encoded protein is CASSLMGPGPGSGNTIYF.

This rearrangement joins TRBV11-3 to TRBJ2-5; weak D call: TRBD2 (5 bases). CDR3 length: 15 amino acids. The germline CDR1 and CDR2 sequences are SGHNT and YENEEA. V was trimmed by 1 base and J by 5 bases, leaving 14 bases between them. Here the CDR3 reads CASSLAVTIWETQYF. CDR3 DNA sequence: TGTGCCAGCAGCTTAGCGGTGACTATCTGGGAGACCCAGTACTTC. The full variable domain, in which reference TRBV11-3 and TRBJ2-5 provide the parts outside the CDR3, is EAGVVQSPRYKIIEKKQPVAFWCNPISGHNTLYWYLQNLGQGPELLIRYENEEAVDDSQLPKDRFSAERLKGVDSTLKIQPAELGDSAVYLCASSLAVTIWETQYFGPGTRLLVL.

The rearrangement joins TRBV9 to TRBJ2-7, with D possibly TRBD2 on 6 matching bases. In germline, CDR1 is SGDLS, CDR2 YYNGEE. V was cut by 2 bases and J by 7 bases, with 19 bases left in between. The CDR3 contains 15 residues. CDR3 residues: CASSVEGLSRGEQYF. CDR3 nucleotide sequence: TGTGCCAGCAGCGTGGAGGGCCTAAGTAGAGGGGAGCAGTACTTC.

This clonotype has just a few counts. The gene calls are TRBV29-1 and TRBJ2-1; 11 bases match TRBD1. V shed 0 bases and J 7 bases; nucleotides not matched to a gene: 5. The CDR3 consists of 15 residues. Germline CDR1 reads SQVTM; CDR2 reads ANQGSEA. The CDR3 bases are TGCAGCGTTGAAGACGGACAGGGGGCATTAAATGAGCAGTTCTTC. Encoded protein: CSVEDGQGALNEQFF.

This clonotype was seen a few times. The chain joins TRBV4-1 to TRBJ2-7; the D call may be TRBD1 or TRBD2 (5 bases each). Germline-derived CDR1 and CDR2 are MGHRA and YSYEKL. Between the trimmed V and J ends, which lost 1 base and 0 bases, there was a span of 19 bases. The CDR3 sequence is 18 residues long. The CDR3 is CASSQVPIGAGSSYEQYV. The CDR3 nucleotides are TGCGCCAGCAGCCAAGTTCCGATAGGGGCGGGCAGCTCCTACGAGCAGTACGTC.

In its sample, this clonotype was seen a few times. The gene calls are TRBV4-3 and TRBJ2-3; TRBD2 matches at 8 bases. V dropped 0 bases and J dropped 4; count of bases not matched to a gene: 9. CDR1 is LGHNA, CDR2 YSLEER, per germline. The CDR3 extends over 17 amino acids. The CDR3 nucleotides read TGCGCCAGCAGCCAAGATCGAGCGGGAGTCCCCCCAGATACGCAGTATTTT. Translating it yields CASSQDRAGVPPDTQYF.

This clonotype was observed a few times. The genes are TRBV28 and TRBJ2-1; 12 nucleotides agree with TRBD2. This CDR3 spans 14 amino acids. CDR1 is MDHEN and CDR2 is SYDVKM in the germline V gene. V lost 5 bases to trimming and J lost 9 bases; unmatched junction nucleotides: 5. Here the CDR3 DNA reads TGTGCCAGCAGTAAAGGACTAGCGGGACGTGAGCAGTTCTTC. It translates to CASSKGLAGREQFF.

V is TRBV28 and J is TRBJ1-2; perhaps TRBD1 as D (6 bases). The CDR3 runs 13 residues. V was cut by 6 bases and J by 5 bases, with 13 bases left in between. In germline, CDR1 is MDHEN, CDR2 SYDVKM. CDR3 protein: CASRIQGLYGYTF. The CDR3 DNA is TGTGCCAGCAGGATACAGGGACTTTATGGCTACACCTTC.

This clonotype occurred many times. The junction shows a germline mismatch at one end, possibly a read error. The chain is built from TRBV7-2 and TRBJ1-2, with 8 bases lining up with TRBD1. Per germline, CDR1 SGHTA and CDR2 FQGNSA. The CDR3 totals 13 residues. CDR3 loop: CASSSTGETRVMF. For the CDR3, the DNA is TGTGCCAGCAGCTCGACAGGGGAGACCCGAGTTATGTTC. The full variable domain, rest sourced from reference TRBV7-2 and TRBJ1-2, is GAGVSQSPSNKVTEKGKDVELRCDPISGHTALYWYRQSLGQGLEFLIYFQGNSAPDKSGLPSDRFSAERTGGSVSTLTIQRTQQEDSAVYLCASSSTGETRVMFGSGTRLTVV.

The genes are TRBV27 and TRBJ2-3; D is perhaps TRBD1 or TRBD2 (5 bases each). The V gene lost 7 bases and the J gene lost 6 bases, with 17 bases spanning the gap. Germline-derived CDR1 and CDR2 are MNHEY and SMNVEV (reference sequence). This CDR3 region has 14 residues. DNA for the CDR3: TGTGCCAGCACCCCCACGGGGACCAGGGATACGCAGTATTTT. Translation: CASTPTGTRDTQYF.

This chain connects TRBV7-9 to TRBJ2-7; D ambiguous. V was shortened by 7 bases and J by 2 bases, with 15 bases between the two germline ends. Looked up from germline, CDR1 is SEHNR and CDR2 is FQNEAQ (reference sequence). This CDR3 contains 14 residues. In nucleotides, the CDR3 is TGTGCCAGCAACCCCCCGACGGTTCCCTACGAGCAGTACTTC. As protein: CASNPPTVPYEQYF.

This clonotype came up a few times. The CDR3 region is CASSFSIREKLFF. The CDR3 DNA reads as TGTGCCAGCAGCTTCTCTATCCGGGAAAAACTGTTTTTT. The genes are TRBV7-8 and TRBJ1-4, with unresolved D. Germline V gene data show CDR1 as SGHVS and CDR2 as FQNEAQ. The CDR3 totals 13 residues. Trimming shortened V by 3 bases and J by 8 bases, and 10 bases separated the two germline ends.

The chain uses TRBV7-2 and TRBJ2-3; 9 bases align to TRBD2. This CDR3 region has 15 residues. Trimming took 5 bases from V and 4 from J; bases not matched to a gene: 7. Germline-derived CDR1 and CDR2 are SGHTA and FQGNSA. The CDR3 sequence is CASSPGLATADTQYF. The CDR3 DNA reads TGTGCCAGCAGCCCAGGACTAGCGACCGCAGATACGCAGTATTTT.